This T cell receptor beta chain was sequenced in a study of radiotherapy plus CTLA-4 blockade in lung cancer (dated by TCRdb to the late 2010s). With respect to the entire study: Objective responses were observed in 18% of enrolled patients, and disease control was achieved in approximately 30%.

Overall study outcomes, separate from this receptor: TCR clones derived from tumors expanded in peripheral blood after treatment with radiotherapy and ipilimumab. Early dynamic changes in blood T cell clones, together with increased serum interferon-beta after radiation, were reported as the strongest predictors of response.

The study tested focal radiation therapy combined with CTLA-4 blockade (ipilimumab) in patients with chemo-refractory metastatic non-small-cell lung cancer. With regard to this clone: The target of this receptor is not known. No per-base quality is available; no much larger clone lies one base away.

Looking up the germline V gene (reference sequence) yields CDR1 SGHKS and CDR2 YYEKEE. The V and J ends are trimmed by 2 bases and 7 bases, leaving 13 bases between them. The CDR3 spans 14 residues, from the cysteine through the phenylalanine. Here the CDR3 DNA is all that survives: 42 bases in frame from base 1. The library was produced with the immunoSEQ multiplex PCR assay. TCRdb carries this immuneACCESS record with in-frame sequences only. Its versions omit some clonotypes, under half of them owing to an unresolved V gene in the studies checked, with the rest unexplained. This sample is represented by under 95,000 clones; roughly four fifths of them were singletons. About 0.79% of the sample is taken by the ten largest.

This TCR derives from a human donor with non-small cell lung cancer who had stable disease on radiotherapy plus ipilimumab. The V and J segments used are TRBV5-5 and TRBJ2-1; the D gene assignment is ambiguous. Sequencing used peripheral blood, obtained from a patient treated with radiotherapy plus ipilimumab. This receptor carries the CDR3 CASSLIPGPNEQFF. DNA sequence: TGTGCCAGCAGCTTAATACCTGGTCCGAATGAGCAGTTCTTC.